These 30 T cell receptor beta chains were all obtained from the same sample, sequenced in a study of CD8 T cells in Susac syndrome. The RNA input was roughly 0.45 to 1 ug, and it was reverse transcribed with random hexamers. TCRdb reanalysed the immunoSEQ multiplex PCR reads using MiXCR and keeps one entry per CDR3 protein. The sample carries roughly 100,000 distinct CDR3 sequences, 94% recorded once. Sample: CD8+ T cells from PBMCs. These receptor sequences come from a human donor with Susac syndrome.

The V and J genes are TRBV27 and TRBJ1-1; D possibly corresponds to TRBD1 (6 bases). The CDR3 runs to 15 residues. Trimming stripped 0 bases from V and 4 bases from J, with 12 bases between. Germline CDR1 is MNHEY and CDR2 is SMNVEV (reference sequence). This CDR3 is CASSLSRGLGTEAFF. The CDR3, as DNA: TGTGCCAGCAGTTTATCCCGGGGGCTAGGCACTGAAGCTTTCTTT.

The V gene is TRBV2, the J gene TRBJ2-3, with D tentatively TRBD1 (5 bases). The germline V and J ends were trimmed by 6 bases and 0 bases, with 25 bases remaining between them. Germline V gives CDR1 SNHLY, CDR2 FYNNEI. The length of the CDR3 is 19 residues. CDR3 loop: CASSSSQDTRATSTDTQYF. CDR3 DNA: TGTGCCAGCAGCTCCTCTCAAGACACCAGGGCTACTAGCACAGATACGCAGTATTTT. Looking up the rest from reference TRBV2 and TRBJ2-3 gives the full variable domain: EPEVTQTPSHQVTQMGQEVILRCVPISNHLYFYWYRQILGQKVEFLVSFYNNEISEKSEIFDDQFSVERPDGSNFTLKIRSTKLEDSAMYFCASSSSQDTRATSTDTQYFGPGTRLTVL.

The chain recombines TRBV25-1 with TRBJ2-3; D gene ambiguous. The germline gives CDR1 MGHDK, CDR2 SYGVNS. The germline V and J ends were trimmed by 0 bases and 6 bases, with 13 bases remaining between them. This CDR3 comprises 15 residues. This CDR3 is CASSEYNPGTDTQYF. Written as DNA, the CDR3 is TGTGCCAGCAGTGAATATAACCCTGGTACCGATACGCAGTATTTT.

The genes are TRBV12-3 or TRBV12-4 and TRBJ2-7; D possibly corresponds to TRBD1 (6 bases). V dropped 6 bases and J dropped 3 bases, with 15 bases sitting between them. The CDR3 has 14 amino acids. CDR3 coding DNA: TGTGCCAGCAGGGTGGCAGGGGCTCACTACGAGCAGTACTTC. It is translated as CASRVAGAHYEQYF.

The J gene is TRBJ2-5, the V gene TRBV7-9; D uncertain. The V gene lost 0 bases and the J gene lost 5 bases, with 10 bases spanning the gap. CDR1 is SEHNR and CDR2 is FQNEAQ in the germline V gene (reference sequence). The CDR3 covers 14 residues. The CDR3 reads CASSLAKAWETQYF. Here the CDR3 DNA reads TGTGCCAGCAGCTTAGCTAAGGCTTGGGAGACCCAGTACTTC. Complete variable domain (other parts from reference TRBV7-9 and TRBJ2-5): DTGVSQNPRHKITKRGQNVTFRCDPISEHNRLYWYRQTLGQGPEFLTYFQNEAQLEKSRLLSDRFSAERPKGSFSTLEIQRTEQGDSAMYLCASSLAKAWETQYFGPGTRLLVL.

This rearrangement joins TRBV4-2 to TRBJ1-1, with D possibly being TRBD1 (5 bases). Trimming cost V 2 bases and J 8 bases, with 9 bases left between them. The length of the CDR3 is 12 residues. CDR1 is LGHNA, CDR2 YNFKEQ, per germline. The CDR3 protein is CASSQLGDEAFF. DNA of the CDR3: TGTGCCAGCAGCCAATTGGGGGACGAAGCTTTCTTT.

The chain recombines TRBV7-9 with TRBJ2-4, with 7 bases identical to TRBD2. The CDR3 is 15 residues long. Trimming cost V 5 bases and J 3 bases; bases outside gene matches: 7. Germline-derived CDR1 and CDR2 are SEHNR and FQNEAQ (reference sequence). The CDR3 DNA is TGTGCCAGCAGCCCGCGAGGGGAGGGCAAAAACATTCAGTACTTC. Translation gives CASSPRGEGKNIQYF.

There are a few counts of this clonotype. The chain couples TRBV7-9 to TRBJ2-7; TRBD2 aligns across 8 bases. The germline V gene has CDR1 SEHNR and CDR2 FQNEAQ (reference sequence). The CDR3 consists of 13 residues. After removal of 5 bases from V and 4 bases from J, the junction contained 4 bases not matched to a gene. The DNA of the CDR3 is TGTGCCAGCAGCCCCGGGGGGGCTTACGAGCAGTACTTC. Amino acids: CASSPGGAYEQYF. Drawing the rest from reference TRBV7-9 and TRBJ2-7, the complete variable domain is DTGVSQNPRHKITKRGQNVTFRCDPISEHNRLYWYRQTLGQGPEFLTYFQNEAQLEKSRLLSDRFSAERPKGSFSTLEIQRTEQGDSAMYLCASSPGGAYEQYFGPGTRLTVT.

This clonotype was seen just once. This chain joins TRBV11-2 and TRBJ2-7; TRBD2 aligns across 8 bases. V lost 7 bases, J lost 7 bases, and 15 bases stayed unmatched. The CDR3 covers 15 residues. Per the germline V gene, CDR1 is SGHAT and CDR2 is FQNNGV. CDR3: CASISGGGGSLEQYF. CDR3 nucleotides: TGTGCCAGCATCTCCGGGGGCGGGGGGTCGTTGGAGCAGTACTTC.

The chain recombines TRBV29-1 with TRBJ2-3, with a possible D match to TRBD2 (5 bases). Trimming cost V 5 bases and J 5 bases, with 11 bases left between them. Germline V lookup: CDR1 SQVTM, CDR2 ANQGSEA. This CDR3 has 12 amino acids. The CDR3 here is CSVSGVGDTQYF. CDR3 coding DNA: TGCAGCGTTTCCGGGGTCGGAGATACGCAGTATTTT.

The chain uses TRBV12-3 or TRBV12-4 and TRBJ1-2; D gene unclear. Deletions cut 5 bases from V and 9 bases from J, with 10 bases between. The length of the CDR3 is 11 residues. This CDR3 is CASSTTQSYTF. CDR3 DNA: TGTGCCAGCAGTACAACACAGAGCTACACCTTC.

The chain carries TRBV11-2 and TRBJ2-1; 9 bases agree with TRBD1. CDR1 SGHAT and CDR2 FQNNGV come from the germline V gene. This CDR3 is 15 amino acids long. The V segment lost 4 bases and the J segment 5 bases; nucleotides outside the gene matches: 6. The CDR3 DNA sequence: TGTGCCAGCAGCTGGGGACAGGGATTCGACAATGAGCAGTTCTTC. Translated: CASSWGQGFDNEQFF.

Here the CDR3 reads CASIPGRSSYEQYF. The CDR3 region has the DNA TGTGCCAGCATCCCCGGGAGGAGTTCCTACGAGCAGTACTTC. This chain joins TRBV2 and TRBJ2-7; TRBD2 aligns across 7 bases. The germline V gene encodes CDR1 SNHLY and CDR2 FYNNEI. Losses at the gene ends were 7 bases for V and 1 base for J; bases not matched to a gene: 7. CDR3 size: 14 residues.

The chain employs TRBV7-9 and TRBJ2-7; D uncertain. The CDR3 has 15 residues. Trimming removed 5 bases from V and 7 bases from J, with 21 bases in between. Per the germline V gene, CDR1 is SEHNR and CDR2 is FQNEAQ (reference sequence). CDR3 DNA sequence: TGTGCCAGCAGCCCCCCAATAGGGTGGAGATCGGAGCAGTACTTC. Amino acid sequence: CASSPPIGWRSEQYF.

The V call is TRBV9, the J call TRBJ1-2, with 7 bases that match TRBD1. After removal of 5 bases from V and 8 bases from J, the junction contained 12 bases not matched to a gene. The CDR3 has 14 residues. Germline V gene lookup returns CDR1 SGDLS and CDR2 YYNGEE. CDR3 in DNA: TGTGCCAGCAGGGACCCATGGACAGGATGGGGCTACACCTTC. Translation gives CASRDPWTGWGYTF.

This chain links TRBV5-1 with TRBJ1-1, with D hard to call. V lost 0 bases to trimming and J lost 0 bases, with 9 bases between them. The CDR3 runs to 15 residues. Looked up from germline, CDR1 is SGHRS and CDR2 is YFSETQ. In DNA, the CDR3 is TGCGCCAGCAGCTTGGCTGACCTACTGAACACTGAAGCTTTCTTT. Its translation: CASSLADLLNTEAFF. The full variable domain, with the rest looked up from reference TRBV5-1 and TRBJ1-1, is KAGVTQTPRYLIKTRGQQVTLSCSPISGHRSVSWYQQTPGQGLQFLFEYFSETQRNKGNFPGRFSGRQFSNSRSEMNVSTLELGDSALYLCASSLADLLNTEAFFGQGTRLTVV.

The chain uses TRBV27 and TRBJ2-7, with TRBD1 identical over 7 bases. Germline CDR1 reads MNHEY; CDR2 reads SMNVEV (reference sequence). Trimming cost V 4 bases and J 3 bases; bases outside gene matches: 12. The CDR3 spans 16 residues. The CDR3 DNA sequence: TGTGCCAGCAGTTCTTTCCCGACAGGGCAGCACTACGAGCAGTACTTC. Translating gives CASSSFPTGQHYEQYF.

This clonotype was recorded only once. The CDR3 DNA follows: TGTGCCAGCAGCTTCAGAGGGCCCGGGCAAGAGACCCAGTACTTC. It is translated as CASSFRGPGQETQYF. This chain uses TRBV12-3 or TRBV12-4 with TRBJ2-5, with D possibly being TRBD2 (5 bases). V was pared by 6 bases and J by 2 bases, with 16 bases between. This CDR3 comprises 15 residues.

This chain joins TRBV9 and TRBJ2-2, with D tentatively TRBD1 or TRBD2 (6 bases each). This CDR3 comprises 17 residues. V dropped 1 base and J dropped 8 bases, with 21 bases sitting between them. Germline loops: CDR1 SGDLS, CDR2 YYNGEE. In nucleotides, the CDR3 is TGTGCCAGCAGCGTACCGGTCGGAGGGGGGCGGAAAGGGGAGCTGTTTTTT. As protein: CASSVPVGGGRKGELFF.

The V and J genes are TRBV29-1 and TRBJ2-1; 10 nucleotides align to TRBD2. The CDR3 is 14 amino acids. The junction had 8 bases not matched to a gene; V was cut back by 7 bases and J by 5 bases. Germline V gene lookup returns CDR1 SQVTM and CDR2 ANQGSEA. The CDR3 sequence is CSADGLAGDNEQFF. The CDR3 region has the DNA TGCAGCGCCGATGGGCTAGCGGGGGACAATGAGCAGTTCTTC.

CDR3 sequence (DNA): TGTGCCATCGGTAACGGGGAGCTGTTTTTT. Its translation: CAIGNGELFF. V gene TRBV10-3 combines with J gene TRBJ2-2; D remains unclear. The CDR3 sequence is 10 residues long. CDR1 is ENHRY and CDR2 is SYGVKD in the germline V gene. Trimming shortened V by 8 bases and J by 7 bases, and 5 bases separated the two germline ends.

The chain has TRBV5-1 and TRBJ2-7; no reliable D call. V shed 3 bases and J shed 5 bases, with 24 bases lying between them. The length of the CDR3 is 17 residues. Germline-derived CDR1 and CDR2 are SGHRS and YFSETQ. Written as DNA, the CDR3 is TGCGCCAGCAGCTATGCAGCACCAGGTTCAGCAGAAGACGAGCAGTACTTC. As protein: CASSYAAPGSAEDEQYF.

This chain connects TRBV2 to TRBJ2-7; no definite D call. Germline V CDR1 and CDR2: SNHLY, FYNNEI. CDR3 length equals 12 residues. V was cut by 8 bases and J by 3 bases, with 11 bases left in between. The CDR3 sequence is CASSRGYYEQYF. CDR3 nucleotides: TGTGCCAGCTCCAGAGGATACTACGAGCAGTACTTC.

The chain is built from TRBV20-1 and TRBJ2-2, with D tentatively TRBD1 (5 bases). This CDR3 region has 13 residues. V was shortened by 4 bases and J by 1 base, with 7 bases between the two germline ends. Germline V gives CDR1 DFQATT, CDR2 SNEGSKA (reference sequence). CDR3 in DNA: TGCAGTGCTAAACAGGTGAACACCGGGGAGCTGTTTTTT. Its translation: CSAKQVNTGELFF.

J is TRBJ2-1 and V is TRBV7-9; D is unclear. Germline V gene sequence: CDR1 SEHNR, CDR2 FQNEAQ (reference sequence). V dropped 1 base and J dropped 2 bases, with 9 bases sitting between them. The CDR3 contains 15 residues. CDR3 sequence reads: CASSLGAPPYNEQFF. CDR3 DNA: TGTGCCAGCAGCTTAGGGGCTCCCCCCTACAATGAGCAGTTCTTC.

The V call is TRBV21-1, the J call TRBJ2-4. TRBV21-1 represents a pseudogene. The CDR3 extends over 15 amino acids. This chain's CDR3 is CASSKDLASYGIQYF. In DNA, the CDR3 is TGTGCCAGCAGCAAAGATTTGGCTAGCTATGGCATTCAGTACTTC.

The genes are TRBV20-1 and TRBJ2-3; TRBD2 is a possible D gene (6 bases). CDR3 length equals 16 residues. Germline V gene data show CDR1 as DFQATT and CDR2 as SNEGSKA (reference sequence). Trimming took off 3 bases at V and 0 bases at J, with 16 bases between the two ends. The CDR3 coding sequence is TGCAGTGCTAGGACACCACTAGCTTCTAGCACAGATACGCAGTATTTT. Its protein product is CSARTPLASSTDTQYF.

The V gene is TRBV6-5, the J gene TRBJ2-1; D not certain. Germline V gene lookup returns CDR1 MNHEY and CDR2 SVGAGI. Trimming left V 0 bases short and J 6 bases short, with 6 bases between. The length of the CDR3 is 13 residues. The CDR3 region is CASSYSPTNEQFF. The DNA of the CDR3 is TGTGCCAGCAGTTACTCTCCGACCAATGAGCAGTTCTTC.

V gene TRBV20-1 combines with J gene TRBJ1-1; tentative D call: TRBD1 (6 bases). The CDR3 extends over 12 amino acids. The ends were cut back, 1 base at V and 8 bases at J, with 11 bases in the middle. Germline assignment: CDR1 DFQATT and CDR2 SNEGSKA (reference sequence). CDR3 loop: CSARAWGPEAFF. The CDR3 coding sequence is TGCAGTGCTAGAGCTTGGGGGCCGGAAGCTTTCTTT.

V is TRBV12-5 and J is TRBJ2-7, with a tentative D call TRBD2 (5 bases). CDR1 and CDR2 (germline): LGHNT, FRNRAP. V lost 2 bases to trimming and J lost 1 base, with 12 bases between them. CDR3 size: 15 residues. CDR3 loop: CASGLPLSGSYEQYF. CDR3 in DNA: TGTGCTAGTGGTTTGCCCCTAAGCGGTTCCTACGAGCAGTACTTC.